These T cell receptor beta chains were read from a single sample in a study of T cells in Graves' hyperthyroidism and ophthalmopathy. TCRdb processed the multiplex PCR reads anew with MiXCR; each CDR3 protein has one entry. The repertoire holds a few hundred thousand distinct CDR3 sequences, with about a sixth as singletons. The specimen was blood. The source of these receptors is a woman aged 40 to 50 with Graves' ophthalmopathy. The CDR3 runs from the conserved cysteine through the conserved F or W. The D gene is left open where the match is weak. The listing skips clone size in some rows; elsewhere it reads once, few, many or a size class.

length	V	J	size	D	DNA	CDR3
14	TRBV11-2	TRBJ2-2	many	-	TGTGCCAGCAGTGAGATAGTGGGCACCGGGGAGCTGTTTTTT	CASSEIVGTGELFF
18	TRBV4-2	TRBJ2-2	many	-	TGTGCCAGCAGCCAAGGTCCCCAACTAGAGGACGACCCCGGGGAGCTGTTTTTT	CASSQGPQLEDDPGELFF
13	TRBV6-5	TRBJ1-1	many	-	TGTGCCAGCAGTTTGGAAGCGAGGACTGAAACTTTCTTT	CASSLEARTETFF
19	TRBV10-3	TRBJ2-6	many	TRBD2	TGTGCCATCAGTGAGAGGTTAGCGGGAGTAAATCCTGGGGCCAACGTCCTGACTTTC	CAISERLAGVNPGANVLTF
13	TRBV6-1	TRBJ1-3	many	-	TGTGCCAGCAGTGAAGCGCCGAGAAACACCATATATTTT	CASSEAPRNTIYF
13	TRBV12-3/TRBV12-4	TRBJ2-7	many	-	TGTGCCAGCGGCCTGACAAGCTCCTACGAGCGGTACTTC	CASGLTSSYERYF
15	TRBV3-1	TRBJ1-1	many	-	TGTGCCAGCAGCCAAGGTTCGACAGCTTACACTGAAGCTTTCTTT	CASSQGSTAYTEAFF
12	TRBV19	TRBJ1-1	many	-	TGTGCCAGTATACGAGGCAGGGCTGAAGCTTTCTTT	CASIRGRAEAFF
17	TRBV12-3/TRBV12-4	TRBJ2-5	-	TRBD2	TGTGCCAGCAGTTTAGCGCGTAGAAGCGGGATGGGAGAGACCCAGTACTTC	CASSLARRSGMGETQYF
12	TRBV12-3/TRBV12-4	TRBJ1-2	many	-	TGTGCCAGCAGCGATACAGGGAGTGGCTACACCTTC	CASSDTGSGYTF
15	TRBV19	TRBJ2-5	many	TRBD1	TGTGCCAGTAGTATAGCAGGACAGGGTGGGGAGACCCAGTACTTC	CASSIAGQGGETQYF
13	TRBV29-1	TRBJ1-3	many	-	TGCAGCGTTGAGCTGAGCTCTGGAAACACCATATATTTT	CSVELSSGNTIYF
14	TRBV4-3	TRBJ2-7	many	-	TGCGCCAGCAGCCAAGATAACGGAGCTTACGAGCAGTACTTC	CASSQDNGAYEQYF
15	TRBV6-2/TRBV6-3	TRBJ2-7	-	TRBD1	TGTGCCAGCAGCCGGACAGGGACAGGTGCCTACGAGCAGTACTTC	CASSRTGTGAYEQYF
17	TRBV6-2/TRBV6-3	TRBJ1-5	many	-	TGTGCCAGCAGCCCTGAACAGGGAGGTACTCTCAATCAGCCCCAGCATTTT	CASSPEQGGTLNQPQHF
15	TRBV7-2	TRBJ1-1	-	-	TGTGCCAGCAGCTTAGCGCGAGGGCTTGGGGCTGAAGCTTTCTTT	CASSLARGLGAEAFF
18	TRBV20-1	TRBJ2-7	-	TRBD2	TGCAGTGCTAGAGATAGGACCCCCGGGGGGGGTATCTCCTACGAGCAGTACTTC	CSARDRTPGGGISYEQYF
11	TRBV28	TRBJ2-5	-	-	TGTGCCACCAAGCACGCGGAGACCCAGTACTTC	CATKHAETQYF
15	TRBV18	TRBJ1-1	many	-	TGTGCCAGCTCACCACCTTCGATCCAGAACACTGAAGCTTTCTTT	CASSPPSIQNTEAFF
14	TRBV2	TRBJ2-5	many	TRBD2	TGTGCCAGCAGGAACCCCGGGACTAAAGAGACCCAGTACTTC	CASRNPGTKETQYF
16	TRBV20-1	TRBJ2-5	many	TRBD2	TGCAGTGCTGCCGGACTAGCGGGAGGAGGCCAAGAGACCCAGTACTTC	CSAAGLAGGGQETQYF
15	TRBV20-1	TRBJ2-7	many	-	TGCAGTGCTAGAGACGACAGTGAGAGCTCCTACGAGCAGTACTTC	CSARDDSESSYEQYF
15	TRBV6-5	TRBJ1-1	many	-	TGTGCCAGCAGTTACTCTTCGGACAGTTACACTGAAGCTTTCTTT	CASSYSSDSYTEAFF
16	TRBV5-1	TRBJ2-2	many	TRBD1	TGCGCCAGCAGCCTCAGGACAGGGACGAACACCGGGGAGCTGTTTTTT	CASSLRTGTNTGELFF
14	TRBV7-2	TRBJ2-7	many	TRBD2	TGTGCCAGCAGCTTTGGACTAGCCACCTACGAGCAGTACTTC	CASSFGLATYEQYF
14	TRBV19	TRBJ2-4	many	-	TGTGCCAGTAGTATCAACTCAGGGACGGACATTCAGTACTTC	CASSINSGTDIQYF
11	TRBV6-1	TRBJ1-6	many	-	TGTGCCAGCAGTGAAAGGGGACCCCTCCACTTT	CASSERGPLHF
15	TRBV7-2	TRBJ1-1	many	-	TGTGCCAGCAGACCGGACAGACTCGCGAACACTGAAGCTTTCTTT	CASRPDRLANTEAFF
16	TRBV6-2/TRBV6-3	TRBJ1-1	few	-	TGTGCCAGCAGACCTCTATCCGACAAGGCGAACACTGAAGCTTTCTTT	CASRPLSDKANTEAFF
14	TRBV20-1	TRBJ1-3	many	TRBD1	TGCAGTGCTAGACTACAGGGGGCCAGAAACACCATATATTTT	CSARLQGARNTIYF
15	TRBV6-2/TRBV6-3	TRBJ2-7	many	-	TGTGCCAGCAGCCCAACAGGCGGGCCCAACTACGAGCAGTACTTC	CASSPTGGPNYEQYF
13	TRBV6-5	TRBJ2-7	many	TRBD2	TGTGCCAGCAGGGGACTAGCCTCCTACGAGCAGTACTTC	CASRGLASYEQYF
16	TRBV4-1	TRBJ2-5	few	TRBD2	TGCGCCAGCAGCCAAGACAGAGGACTAGCCTCAGAGACCCAGTACTTC	CASSQDRGLASETQYF
15	TRBV7-9	TRBJ2-7	many	TRBD2	TGTGCCAGCAGAGAGACGGGCGGGAGGATCTACGAGCAGTACTTC	CASRETGGRIYEQYF
14	TRBV7-9	TRBJ2-5	many	TRBD1	TGTGCCAGCAGCCCACAGGGGGCATGGGAGACCCAGTACTTC	CASSPQGAWETQYF
17	TRBV7-3	TRBJ2-2	many	-	TGTGCCAGCAGCTCGCTACCTAGTAAGGGGTACACCGGGGAGCTGTTTTTT	CASSSLPSKGYTGELFF
16	TRBV11-2	TRBJ2-7	many	-	TGTGCCAGCAGCTTATTCAGCGGATTACCCCCCTACGAGCAGTACTTC	CASSLFSGLPPYEQYF
14	TRBV6-1	TRBJ2-7	-	-	TGTGCCAGCAGGAGTTTCCCGGGGAAGCTCGAGCAGTACTTC	CASRSFPGKLEQYF
17	TRBV12-3/TRBV12-4	TRBJ1-6	many	-	TGTGCCAGCAGTTTAGGTCTCAGTGGTCCCTATAATTCACCCCTCCACTTT	CASSLGLSGPYNSPLHF
14	TRBV7-9	TRBJ2-7	many	-	TGTGCCAGCAGCTTATACGGGGAAGCCTACGAGCAGTACTTC	CASSLYGEAYEQYF
15	TRBV27	TRBJ1-5	many	-	TGTGCCAGCAGTTTATCCGGACTTACCTATCAGCCCCAGCATTTT	CASSLSGLTYQPQHF
17	TRBV6-1	TRBJ2-6	many	-	TGTGCCAGCAGAGAGACAGTATCTAATTCTGGGGCCAACGTCCTGACTTTC	CASRETVSNSGANVLTF
17	TRBV12-3/TRBV12-4	TRBJ1-5	-	TRBD1	TGTGCCAGCAGCTATGCTTTACAGGGGGCTGGCAATCAGCCCCAGCATTTT	CASSYALQGAGNQPQHF
15	TRBV19	TRBJ2-5	many	-	TGTGCCAGTAGTATGGGGGACACCCAAGGGGAGACCCAGTACTTC	CASSMGDTQGETQYF
13	TRBV24-1	TRBJ2-2	many	TRBD1	TGTGCCACCACGGCAGGGGGTACCGGGGAGCTGTTTTTT	CATTAGGTGELFF
15	TRBV11-2	TRBJ2-5	-	-	TGTGCCAGCAGCTTAAACAGCGGGCGACAAGAGACCCAGTACTTC	CASSLNSGRQETQYF
14	TRBV15	TRBJ1-1	many	-	TGTGCCACCAGCAGAGTTCGGAGAAACACTGAAGCTTTCTTT	CATSRVRRNTEAFF
15	TRBV5-1	TRBJ2-5	many	-	TGCGCCAGCAGCTTGGGGACAGGACTAGGGGAGACCCAGTACTTC	CASSLGTGLGETQYF
15	TRBV12-3/TRBV12-4	TRBJ1-2	many	-	TGTGCCAGCAGTTTGGGTCCGGGTCGGCGGCTTGGCTACACCTTC	CASSLGPGRRLGYTF
13	TRBV20-1	TRBJ1-6	many	-	TGCAGCACTCAAGGGGGTAATAATTCACCCCTCCACTTT	CSTQGGNNSPLHF
14	TRBV6-5	TRBJ2-2	few	-	TGTGCCAGCAGTTACTCGGGTGGAATCGGGGAGCTGTTTTTT	CASSYSGGIGELFF
15	TRBV6-1	TRBJ2-2	many	TRBD1	TGTGCCAGCAGAGGGACAGCTTCGAACACCGGGGAGCTGTTTTTT	CASRGTASNTGELFF
13	TRBV20-1	TRBJ2-7	many	-	TGCAGTGGATCCGTGCAGAGCTCCTACGAGCAGTACTTC	CSGSVQSSYEQYF
13	TRBV12-3/TRBV12-4	TRBJ2-7	many	-	TGTGCCTGCAGCCCTCCCCTTTTCTACGAGCAGTACTTC	CACSPPLFYEQYF
15	TRBV10-3	TRBJ1-2	many	TRBD1	TGTGCCATCAGTCCGGAAGGGACAGGGGGCTATGGCTACACCTTC	CAISPEGTGGYGYTF